Below are 24 T cell receptor beta chains sequenced from a single sample in a study of blood T cell repertoires in COVID-19. Produced via immunoSEQ multiplex PCR; TCRdb's table is partial and in-frame only. The table shows some 64,000 clones, with 78% occurring only once. Source material: peripheral blood. The receptor source for this set is a man aged 60-69 years with COVID-19, enrolled during active disease.

The chain combines TRBV9 with TRBJ1-3; D not resolved. The CDR3 contains 16 residues. Germline CDR1 reads SGDLS; CDR2 reads YYNGEE. Trimming stripped 4 bases from V and 7 bases from J, with 21 bases between. CDR3: CASSQTHLRTWNTIYF. As DNA, the CDR3 is TGTGCCAGCAGCCAAACCCATCTACGAACCTGGAACACCATATATTTT.

V and J are TRBV15 and TRBJ1-5, with D possibly matching TRBD1 (6 bases). In germline, CDR1 is LNHNV, CDR2 YYDKDF (reference sequence). Trimming removed 5 bases from V and 2 bases from J, with 10 bases in between. The CDR3 extends over 14 amino acids. The CDR3 nucleotides are TGTGCCACCAGCCACAGGGTTGGCAATCAGCCCCAGCATTTT. This gives the protein CATSHRVGNQPQHF. The full variable domain, completed using reference TRBV15 and TRBJ1-5, is DAMVIQNPRYQVTQFGKPVTLSCSQTLNHNVMYWYQQKSSQAPKLLFHYYDKDFNNEADTPDNFQSRRPNTSFCFLDIRSPGLGDTAMYLCATSHRVGNQPQHFGDGTRLSIL.

This chain links TRBV2 with TRBJ1-5; D unresolved. V lost 5 bases, J lost 2 bases, and 4 bases lay in between. CDR3 length: 12 residues. The germline CDR1 and CDR2 sequences are SNHLY and FYNNEI. Here the CDR3 DNA reads TGTGCCAGCAGTCAGGGCAATCAGCCCCAGCATTTT. It translates to CASSQGNQPQHF.

The count of this clone is one. This chain uses TRBV27 with TRBJ1-2; D is perhaps TRBD1 (5 bases). The CDR3 runs 13 residues. Trimming stripped 2 bases from V and 4 bases from J, with 8 bases between. In germline, CDR1 is MNHEY, CDR2 SMNVEV (reference sequence). The CDR3 region is CASSLGGGYGYTF. The DNA for the CDR3 is TGTGCCAGCAGTTTAGGCGGGGGCTATGGCTACACCTTC.

The CDR3 loop is CASSPGGKLFF. For the CDR3, the DNA is TGTGCCAGCAGTCCAGGAGGCAAACTGTTTTTT. V usage is TRBV6-6 and J usage is TRBJ1-4; D not resolved. Per germline, CDR1 MNHNY and CDR2 SVGAGI (reference sequence). V lost 5 bases, J lost 11 bases, and 9 bases lay in between. CDR3 length: 11 amino acids.

CDR3 sequence reads: CASSEREGVNTEAFF. CDR3 coding DNA: TGTGCCAGCAGTGAACGAGAGGGGGTGAACACTGAAGCTTTCTTT. The chain is built from TRBV6-1 and TRBJ1-1, with D perhaps matching TRBD1 (6 bases). V gave up 2 bases and J gave up 0 bases, with 10 bases separating them. The CDR3 is 15 amino acids. Germline V gene lookup returns CDR1 MNHNS and CDR2 SASEGT.

V and J are TRBV11-2 and TRBJ1-6; D gene uncertain. V lost 0 bases and J lost 10, with 7 bases in between. Germline CDR1 reads SGHAT; CDR2 reads FQNNGV. This CDR3 has 13 residues. This chain's CDR3 is CASSLEEESPLHF. The CDR3 DNA reads as TGTGCCAGCAGCTTAGAGGAGGAGTCACCCCTCCACTTT.

The rearrangement links TRBV11-1 to TRBJ1-2, with a weak D call TRBD1 (6 bases). The CDR3 spans 13 residues. Trimming cost V 1 base and J 6 bases, with 9 bases left between them. CDR1 is SGHAT and CDR2 is FQDESV in the germline V gene (reference sequence). In DNA, the CDR3 is TGTGCCAGCAGCTTAGGGACAGCACATGGCTACACCTTC. Translation: CASSLGTAHGYTF.

In its sample, this clone was seen a few times. V is TRBV5-1 and J is TRBJ2-1; 9 bases agree with TRBD1. After removal of 10 bases from V and 5 bases from J, the junction contained 4 bases not matched to a gene. The CDR3 is 12 residues long. Germline CDR1 is SGHRS and CDR2 is YFSETQ. The CDR3 spells CAAGTGNNEQFF. CDR3 nucleotide sequence: TGCGCCGCCGGGACAGGGAACAATGAGCAGTTCTTC.

CDR3 nucleotide sequence: TGTGCCAGCAGCCGGGGGGGCAGGGCCTATGGCTACACCTTC. Amino acids: CASSRGGRAYGYTF. The chain links TRBV11-2 to TRBJ1-2, with D tentatively TRBD1 (6 bases). V lost 5 bases and J 4 bases, leaving 14 bases between the germline ends. CDR1 is SGHAT and CDR2 is FQNNGV in the germline V gene. This CDR3 region has 14 residues.

There are many counts of this clone. This sequence joins TRBV2 and TRBJ1-6, with TRBD1 as a possible D gene (6 bases). Trimming took 6 bases from V and 7 from J, leaving 19 bases between them. Germline loops: CDR1 SNHLY, CDR2 FYNNEI. This CDR3 comprises 16 residues. CDR3 bases: TGTGCCAGCAGCCCGAGACAGGCCTTTGGGAATTCACCCCTCCACTTT. Translated, it gives CASSPRQAFGNSPLHF.

This clone was picked up a small number of times. The gene calls are TRBV7-2 and TRBJ2-2; the D gene is possibly TRBD2 (6 bases). This CDR3 comprises 14 residues. V dropped 4 bases and J dropped 2 bases, with 8 bases sitting between them. Germline V CDR1 and CDR2: SGHTA, FQGNSA. Here the CDR3 DNA reads TGTGCCAGCAGCTCGGGACTTAACACCGGGGAGCTGTTTTTT. This sequence encodes CASSSGLNTGELFF.

The chain combines TRBV6-5 with TRBJ2-7; 8 bases align to TRBD2. Per the germline V gene, CDR1 is MNHEY and CDR2 is SVGAGI. The CDR3 covers 15 residues. The trim removed 7 bases at V and 3 bases at J, leaving 11 bases unmatched. CDR3 sequence: CASNRGGGADYEQYF. CDR3 bases: TGTGCCAGCAATCGGGGGGGAGGTGCGGACTACGAGCAGTACTTC.

This clone was found once. J is TRBJ2-2 and V is TRBV11-3; 7 nucleotides agree with TRBD1. CDR3 length equals 18 residues. V was clipped by 3 bases and J by 0 bases; unmatched bases: 10. In germline, CDR1 is SGHNT, CDR2 YENEEA. CDR3 coding DNA: TGTGCCAGCAGCTTCACTCGGTGGGACAGATCGAACACCGGGGAGCTGTTTTTT. Its translation: CASSFTRWDRSNTGELFF.

The rearrangement joins TRBV5-5 to TRBJ2-5; D unclear. The germline V gene has CDR1 SGHKS and CDR2 YYEKEE (reference sequence). CDR3 size: 11 residues. Trimming stripped 4 bases from V and 2 bases from J, with 3 bases between. The CDR3 DNA sequence: TGTGCCAGCAGCCCGCAAGAGACCCAGTACTTC. The encoded protein is CASSPQETQYF.

The chain carries TRBV14 and TRBJ2-7, with 7 nucleotides matching TRBD1. Trimming cost V 2 bases and J 9 bases; bases outside gene matches: 13. Per germline, CDR1 SGHDN and CDR2 FVKESK. The CDR3 is made up of 15 amino acids. The CDR3 nucleotides are TGTGCCAGCAGCCAAAGGGACAGTGATTATTCGGCGCAGTACTTC. It yields the protein CASSQRDSDYSAQYF.

J is TRBJ1-6 and V is TRBV13, with D possibly being TRBD1 (5 bases). CDR1 and CDR2 (germline): PRHDT, FYEKMQ (reference sequence). CDR3 length: 16 residues. V dropped 0 bases and J dropped 9 bases, with 15 bases sitting between them. CDR3 region: CASSLGARRDGSPLHF. CDR3 DNA sequence: TGTGCCAGCAGCTTAGGGGCACGGCGGGACGGTTCACCCCTCCACTTT. Based on the CDR3 plus reference TRBV13 and TRBJ1-6, the full variable domain is AAGVIQSPRHLIKEKRETATLKCYPIPRHDTVYWYQQGPGQDPQFLISFYEKMQSDKGSIPDRFSAQQFSDYHSELNMSSLELGDSALYFCASSLGARRDGSPLHFGNGTRLTVT.

In regard to this clone: The sample has other DNA sequences that encode this CDR3 too. V usage is TRBV12-3 or TRBV12-4 and J usage is TRBJ1-1, with D hard to call. There are 12 residues in the CDR3. The germline V and J ends were trimmed by 2 bases and 5 bases, with 6 bases remaining between them. CDR3 region: CASSLSGTEAFF. The DNA of the CDR3 is TGTGCCAGCAGTTTATCGGGGACTGAAGCTTTCTTT.

This clone was picked up one time. The chain has TRBV7-2 and TRBJ1-6; 8 bases map to TRBD1. Losses at the gene ends were 6 bases for V and 9 bases for J; bases not matched to a gene: 13. Germline lookup yields CDR1 SGHTA and CDR2 FQGNSA. The CDR3 is 16 amino acids. CDR3 sequence reads: CASSRTTGGVGSPLHF. CDR3 nucleotide sequence: TGTGCCAGCAGTCGAACCACAGGGGGTGTCGGTTCACCCCTCCACTTT.

Remarks on this clone: At one boundary the junction diverges from the germline segment, which might be a read error. The rearrangement links TRBV2 to TRBJ1-2; 7 bases agree with TRBD1. The germline CDR1 and CDR2 sequences are SNHLY and FYNNEI. This CDR3 contains 11 residues. The CDR3 loop is CASSAIGTARF. DNA for the CDR3: TGTGCCAGCAGTGCCATTGGGACAGCTAGATTC.

This sequence joins TRBV25-1 and TRBJ2-1, with 9 bases matching TRBD2. V gave up 1 base and J gave up 4 bases; unmatched junction bases: 11. The CDR3 is 18 amino acids. Germline assignment: CDR1 MGHDK and CDR2 SYGVNS. The CDR3 nucleotides read TGTGCCAGCAGTGAATTACTTCCCGGACTAGCGAGGTACAATGAGCAGTTCTTC. It encodes CASSELLPGLARYNEQFF.

In its sample, this clone was seen once. The J gene is TRBJ1-4, the V gene TRBV11-2; D possibly corresponds to TRBD1 (5 bases). The CDR3 contains 14 residues. Germline V gives CDR1 SGHAT, CDR2 FQNNGV. V was clipped by 7 bases and J by 5 bases, with 14 bases between them. The CDR3 loop reads CASKPGGGNEKLFF. The CDR3 DNA reads TGTGCCAGCAAACCTGGGGGGGGAAATGAAAAACTGTTTTTT.

The chain is built from TRBV2 and TRBJ1-1; 11 nucleotides line up with TRBD1. J gave up 5 bases and V 5 bases, and 7 bases lay outside the gene matches. CDR3 size: 15 residues. Germline-derived CDR1 and CDR2 are SNHLY and FYNNEI. The CDR3: CASSRTGGAGTEAFF. DNA for the CDR3: TGTGCCAGCAGTAGGACAGGGGGCGCTGGGACTGAAGCTTTCTTT.

This clone was recorded at least ten times. V usage is TRBV7-9 and J usage is TRBJ1-3, with 7 bases identical to TRBD1. V shed 5 bases and J 3 bases; nucleotides not matched to a gene: 10. The CDR3 is 16 amino acids. Per germline, CDR1 SEHNR and CDR2 FQNEAQ (reference sequence). The chain's CDR3 is CASSPPRDSRGNTIYF. The CDR3 nucleotides are TGTGCCAGCAGCCCCCCCCGGGACAGCCGTGGAAACACCATATATTTT.